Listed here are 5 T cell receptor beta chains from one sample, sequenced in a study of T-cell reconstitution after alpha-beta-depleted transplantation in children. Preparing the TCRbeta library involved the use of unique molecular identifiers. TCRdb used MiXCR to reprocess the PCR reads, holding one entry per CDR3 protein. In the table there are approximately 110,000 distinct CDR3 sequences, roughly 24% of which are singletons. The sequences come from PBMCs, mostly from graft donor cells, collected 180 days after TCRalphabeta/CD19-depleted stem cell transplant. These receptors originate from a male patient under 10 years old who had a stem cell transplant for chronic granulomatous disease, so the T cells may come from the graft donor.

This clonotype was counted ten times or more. The CDR3 nucleotides read TGTGCCAGCAGCTCCCAGGGTGATTCTGGAAACACCATATATTTT. Amino acids: CASSSQGDSGNTIYF. V usage is TRBV11-2 and J usage is TRBJ1-3, with D tentatively TRBD1 (5 bases). Germline V CDR1 and CDR2: SGHAT, FQNNGV. V dropped 4 bases and J dropped 1 base, with 11 bases sitting between them. The CDR3 has 15 amino acids.

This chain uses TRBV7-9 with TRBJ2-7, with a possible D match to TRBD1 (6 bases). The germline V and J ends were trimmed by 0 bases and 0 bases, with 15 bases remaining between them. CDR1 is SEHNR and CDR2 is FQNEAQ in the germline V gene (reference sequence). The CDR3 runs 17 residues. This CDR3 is CASSLAQDSSHSYEQYF. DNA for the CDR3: TGTGCCAGCAGCTTAGCGCAGGACAGTTCACACTCCTACGAGCAGTACTTC.

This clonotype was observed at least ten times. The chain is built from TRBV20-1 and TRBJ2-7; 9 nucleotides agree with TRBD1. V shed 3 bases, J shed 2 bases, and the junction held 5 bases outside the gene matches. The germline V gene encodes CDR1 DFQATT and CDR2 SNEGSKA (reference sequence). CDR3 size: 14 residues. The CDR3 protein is CSASGTGIAYEQYF. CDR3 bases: TGCAGTGCTAGTGGGACAGGGATCGCCTACGAGCAGTACTTC.

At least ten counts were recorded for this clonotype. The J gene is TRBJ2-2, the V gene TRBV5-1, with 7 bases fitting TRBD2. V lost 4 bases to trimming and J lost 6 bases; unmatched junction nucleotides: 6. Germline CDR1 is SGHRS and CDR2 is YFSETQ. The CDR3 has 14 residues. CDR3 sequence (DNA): TGCGCCAGCAGCAGTGGCGGGAGTCCCGGGGAGCTGTTTTTT. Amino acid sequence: CASSSGGSPGELFF.

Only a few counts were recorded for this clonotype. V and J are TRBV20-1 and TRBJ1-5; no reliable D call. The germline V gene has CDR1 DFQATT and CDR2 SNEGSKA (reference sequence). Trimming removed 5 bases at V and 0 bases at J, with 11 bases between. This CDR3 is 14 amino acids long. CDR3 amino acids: CSAAAGISNQPQHF. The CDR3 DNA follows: TGCAGTGCTGCGGCGGGGATTAGCAATCAGCCCCAGCATTTT.